This T cell receptor (beta chain) is drawn from a study of T cells in tuberculosis. Study observations and caveats: Smaller distances to GMM-specific TCRs suggested their expansion in active tuberculosis.

Described time point: new active TB diagnosis, blood taken before or within 7 days of starting treatment. V shed 3 bases and J 4 bases; nucleotides not matched to a gene: 11. This CDR3 contains 16 residues. The germline CDR1 and CDR2 sequences are LGHNA and YSLEER. Clones were sequenced by immunoSEQ multiplex PCR, and TCRdb holds only the in-frame ones, with some missing. The table shows about 50,000 clones, with 90% to 95% occurring only once. Note on this clone: As yet, its antigen is unknown.

This receptor was identified in an adult with tuberculosis. Sequencing used PBMCs, obtained at tuberculosis diagnosis. The rearrangement links TRBV4-3 to TRBJ2-7, with 8 bases lining up with TRBD1. For the CDR3, the DNA is TGCGCCAGCAGCCAGACAGGGGCGAACCCACTATACGAGCAGTACTTC. This gives the protein CASSQTGANPLYEQYF.